A single sample is the source of the 17 T cell receptor beta chains below, sequenced in a study of cytomegalovirus exposure and HLA in healthy donors listed by TCRdb under 2017. Libraries were prepared through the immunoSEQ multiplex PCR assay. For the multiplex PCR, a mixture combining 60 forward primers for TCR Vbeta segments and 13 reverse primers for TCR Jbeta segments was used. This immuneACCESS table, as held by TCRdb, lists in-frame sequences with V and J called but not all clones. Of the missing ones, under half trace to an unresolved V gene in checked studies; the others have no known cause. The sample includes 110,000 to 150,000 clones, with around 75% observed a single time. The ten largest clones represent around 1.6% of the sample. Sequencing was done on a sample of PBMCs. These receptors all stem from a woman aged 30 to 39 in good health and CMV-seronegative.

This clone was observed once. This chain links TRBV4-2 with TRBJ1-1; D is uncertain. Germline CDR1 reads LGHNA; CDR2 reads YNFKEQ. This CDR3 has 18 residues. V was shortened by 0 bases and J by 1 base, with 18 bases between the two germline ends. Here the CDR3 reads CASSQDGGANRGNTEAFF. The CDR3 coding sequence is TGTGCCAGCAGCCAAGATGGAGGAGCAAACCGGGGGAACACTGAAGCTTTCTTT.

The DNA of the CDR3 is TGTGCCAGCAGTCCCCAACGACTAGCGGGAGTGGGGTACGAGCAGTACTTC. Protein sequence: CASSPQRLAGVGYEQYF. The chain recombines TRBV27 with TRBJ2-7, with 12 bases that match TRBD2. The CDR3 is made up of 17 amino acids. The trim removed 5 bases at V and 4 bases at J, leaving 12 bases unmatched. CDR1 and CDR2 from the germline V gene are MNHEY and SMNVEV (reference sequence).

This clone was picked up one time. The J gene is TRBJ2-5, the V gene TRBV28; D is possibly TRBD1 (5 bases). The CDR3 contains 14 residues. CDR1 MDHEN and CDR2 SYDVKM come from the germline V gene. V was clipped by 5 bases and J by 1 base, with 11 bases between them. CDR3 protein: CASSGAEFQETQYF. The CDR3 DNA sequence: TGTGCCAGCAGTGGGGCTGAGTTCCAAGAGACCCAGTACTTC.

V gene TRBV19 combines with J gene TRBJ2-3; 8 nucleotides match TRBD2. J gave up 0 bases and V 6 bases, and 5 bases lay outside the gene matches. CDR1 and CDR2 (germline): LNHDA, SQIVND (reference sequence). This CDR3 comprises 15 residues. CDR3 protein: CASSLIAGSTDTQYF. The DNA of the CDR3 is TGTGCCAGTAGCTTAATAGCGGGGAGCACAGATACGCAGTATTTT.

This clone was detected only a few times. The CDR3 loop reads CASSTTDNSPLHF. The CDR3 region has the DNA TGTGCCAGCAGTACCACAGACAATTCACCCCTCCACTTT. The chain employs TRBV5-5 and TRBJ1-6; D is undetermined. Per germline, CDR1 SGHKS and CDR2 YYEKEE (reference sequence). The CDR3 extends over 13 amino acids. The V and J ends lost 5 bases and 7 bases respectively, with 10 bases between them.

This chain joins TRBV27 and TRBJ1-5; D uncertain. The CDR3 sequence is 15 residues long. The germline CDR1 and CDR2 sequences are MNHEY and SMNVEV (reference sequence). V was clipped by 1 base and J by 5 bases, with 12 bases between them. The CDR3 here is CASSLLEDRYQPQHF. Written as DNA, the CDR3 is TGTGCCAGCAGTTTATTGGAGGACCGATATCAGCCCCAGCATTTT.

Points on this clone: Distinct nucleotide sequences in the sample also encode this CDR3. This rearrangement joins TRBV11-2 to TRBJ1-1, with no clear D. The germline V and J ends were trimmed by 3 bases and 4 bases, with 9 bases remaining between them. The CDR3 is 13 amino acids. Looked up from germline, CDR1 is SGHAT and CDR2 is FQNNGV. CDR3 loop: CASSLTGGTEAFF. CDR3 bases: TGTGCCAGCAGCTTGACGGGTGGCACTGAAGCTTTCTTT.

The chain carries TRBV5-6 and TRBJ1-2; TRBD1 might be the D (5 bases). The CDR3 runs 14 residues. Germline V gene lookup returns CDR1 SGHDT and CDR2 YYEEEE. Trimming stripped 0 bases from V and 4 bases from J, with 10 bases between. CDR3 sequence reads: CASSLGQNVYGYTF. For the CDR3, the DNA is TGTGCCAGCAGCTTGGGACAGAACGTCTATGGCTACACCTTC. The full variable domain, completed using reference TRBV5-6 and TRBJ1-2, is DAGVTQSPTHLIKTRGQQVTLRCSPKSGHDTVSWYQQALGQGPQFIFQYYEEEERQRGNFPDRFSGHQFPNYSSELNVNALLLGDSALYLCASSLGQNVYGYTFGSGTRLTVV.

DNA of the CDR3: TGTGCCAGCAGCCGCGGACCGGACAGCTCCTACGAGCAGTACTTC. Residues: CASSRGPDSSYEQYF. The chain carries TRBV13 and TRBJ2-7; tentative D call: TRBD1 (6 bases). This CDR3 is built from 15 residues. Germline CDR1 and CDR2: PRHDT and FYEKMQ (reference sequence). V lost 5 bases and J 0 bases, leaving 14 bases between the germline ends.

V usage is TRBV28 and J usage is TRBJ1-3, with 7 nucleotides matching TRBD1. CDR1 is MDHEN, CDR2 SYDVKM, per germline. Losses at the gene ends were 4 bases for V and 1 base for J; bases not matched to a gene: 16. This CDR3 comprises 19 residues. The DNA for the CDR3 is TGTGCCAGCAGTTCCAGGACAGGTTCTGATCGGTTTTCTGGAAACACCATATATTTT. It codes for CASSSRTGSDRFSGNTIYF.

The J gene is TRBJ2-4, the V gene TRBV5-5; TRBD2 matches 9 bases. Germline V CDR1 and CDR2: SGHKS, YYEKEE (reference sequence). There are 14 residues in the CDR3. After removal of 5 bases from V and 0 bases from J, the junction contained 0 bases not matched to a gene. CDR3 in DNA: TGTGCCAGCAGACTAGCGGGAGCCAAAAACATTCAGTACTTC. Protein product: CASRLAGAKNIQYF.

J is TRBJ2-5 and V is TRBV5-1; D possibly corresponds to TRBD2 (6 bases). The CDR3 consists of 13 residues. V was clipped by 2 bases and J by 5 bases, with 10 bases between them. Germline CDR1 SGHRS, CDR2 YFSETQ. CDR3 sequence (DNA): TGCGCCAGCAGCTTAGGAGGGGACGAGACCCAGTACTTC. It yields the protein CASSLGGDETQYF.

V usage is TRBV11-2 and J usage is TRBJ2-1; 11 bases line up with TRBD2. J gave up 2 bases and V 5 bases, and 8 bases lay outside the gene matches. Germline V gives CDR1 SGHAT, CDR2 FQNNGV. The CDR3 loop spans 17 amino acids. CDR3 sequence: CASSPYGTSGAYNEQFF. Here the CDR3 DNA reads TGTGCCAGCAGCCCCTATGGGACTAGCGGCGCCTACAATGAGCAGTTCTTC.

The rearrangement joins TRBV7-8 to TRBJ1-4, with no clear D. V was shortened by 7 bases and J by 5 bases, with 17 bases between the two germline ends. Germline V gene sequence: CDR1 SGHVS, CDR2 FQNEAQ. The CDR3 extends over 15 amino acids. The CDR3 loop reads CASKKAGNLNEKLFF. The CDR3 bases are TGTGCCAGCAAGAAAGCGGGCAACCTCAATGAAAAACTGTTTTTT.

The chain uses TRBV9 and TRBJ2-1; 11 bases align to TRBD1. CDR1 SGDLS and CDR2 YYNGEE come from the germline V gene. The CDR3 runs 16 residues. Germline trimming cut 3 bases from V and 4 bases from J; bases unmatched to any gene: 6. The CDR3 nucleotides are TGTGCCAGCAGCGGGAGGACAGGGGGCTGGTACAATGAGCAGTTCTTC. It translates to CASSGRTGGWYNEQFF.

V and J are TRBV4-1 and TRBJ1-3; D remains ambiguous. The CDR3 has 18 residues. Trimming removed 0 bases at V and 0 bases at J, with 15 bases between. The germline V gene encodes CDR1 MGHRA and CDR2 YSYEKL. DNA of the CDR3: TGCGCCAGCAGCCAAGATCAGGTCGGTCTCTTCTCTGGAAACACCATATATTTT. The encoded protein is CASSQDQVGLFSGNTIYF.

With regard to this clone: The same CDR3 is also encoded by other DNA sequences in this sample. This sequence joins TRBV5-1 and TRBJ2-3, with 11 bases identical to TRBD2. The CDR3 consists of 15 residues. The ends lost 0 bases at V and 4 bases at J; junction bases unmatched: 1. CDR1 and CDR2 from the germline V gene are SGHRS and YFSETQ. This chain's CDR3 is CASSLGLAGSDTQYF. DNA of the CDR3: TGCGCCAGCAGCTTGGGACTAGCGGGATCAGATACGCAGTATTTT.